The rows below give T cell receptor beta chains drawn from one sample of a study of blood T cells in healthy people across ages. TCRdb re-analysed the 5' RACE reads in MiXCR, keeping a single row per CDR3 protein. The sample lists about a million distinct CDR3 sequences, roughly 51% occurring once. The specimen sequenced was blood. The receptors derive from a woman aged 55-69 years in good health. Both conserved end residues are part of each CDR3. The D gene is left open where the match is weak. Not every row has a clone size; where given, it reads once, few, many or a size class.

v_call	clone_size	j_call	d_call	cdr3_nt	cdr3_aa
TRBV11-1	.	TRBJ2-1	TRBD2	TGTGCCAGCAGCTTGGGTGTGGGACTAGCGGGGGATGAGCAGTTCTTC	CASSLGVGLAGDEQFF
TRBV30	.	TRBJ1-6	.	TGTGCCTGGAGTTTAGAGGTGTCACCCCTCCACTTT	CAWSLEVSPLHF
TRBV14	.	TRBJ2-7	.	TGTGCCAGCAGCCAGGGGGCAGGGATTGTCTCCTACGAGCAGTACTTC	CASSQGAGIVSYEQYF
TRBV6-5	.	TRBJ2-7	TRBD2	TGTGCCAGCAGTTACGGGGGACTAGCGGGAGACTACGAGCAGTACTTC	CASSYGGLAGDYEQYF
TRBV29-1	.	TRBJ2-7	.	TGCAGCGTAGAAAGCGGAAAAACCTACGAGCAGTACTTC	CSVESGKTYEQYF
TRBV11-2	.	TRBJ2-7	.	TGTGCCAGCAGCTCGAATCGAGGGAGAGGCTACGAGCAGTACTTC	CASSSNRGRGYEQYF
TRBV29-1	.	TRBJ1-4	.	TGCGCGGCTCGCGCGACAACTTATAATGAAAAACTGTTTTTT	CAARATTYNEKLFF
TRBV15	once	TRBJ1-5	.	TGTGCCACCAGCAGAGATGCGAATCAGCCCCAGCATTTT	CATSRDANQPQHF
TRBV5-5	.	TRBJ2-7	.	TGTGCCAGCAGACAAATGGTTCAGGTATCCTACGAGCAGTACTTC	CASRQMVQVSYEQYF
TRBV27	.	TRBJ2-7	.	TGTGCCAGCGGTGCAGGGCGTCAAAACGAGCAGTACTTC	CASGAGRQNEQYF
TRBV7-2	once	TRBJ2-6	TRBD2	TGTGCCAGCGGCCGCTGGGGTAGCGGGGAACGCTCTGGGGCCAACGTCCTGACTTTC	CASGRWGSGERSGANVLTF
TRBV5-1	.	TRBJ2-7	.	TGCGCCAGCAGCATGAGAGAAAGCGGCGAGCAGTACTTC	CASSMRESGEQYF
TRBV6-5	.	TRBJ1-5	.	TGTGCCAGCAGCCGGACCTCCCTCGGGCCCCAGCATTTT	CASSRTSLGPQHF
TRBV28	.	TRBJ1-4	.	TGTGCCAGCAGGCGCCTGGACAGCCAGATTGCGTTTTTT	CASRRLDSQIAFF
TRBV15	.	TRBJ2-1	.	TGTGCCACCAGCAGAGATATAAGCGACAATGAGCAGTTCTTC	CATSRDISDNEQFF
TRBV11-2	.	TRBJ1-2	.	TGTGCCAGCAGCTTAGTTTTCAGGGACCAAACTAGCTATGGCTACACCTTC	CASSLVFRDQTSYGYTF
TRBV20-1	few	TRBJ2-1	TRBD2	TGCAGTGCTAGAATCCCAGGACTAGCGGGGCAAAATGAGCAGTTCTTC	CSARIPGLAGQNEQFF
TRBV20-1	.	TRBJ1-5	.	TGCAGTGCTAGAGCTGAAGTCGGACGTATCAATCAGCCCCAGCATTTT	CSARAEVGRINQPQHF
TRBV27	.	TRBJ2-5	TRBD2	TGTGCCAGCAGTCAGCTTTTAGCGGGAGGGCAGTACTTC	CASSQLLAGGQYF
TRBV28	.	TRBJ2-5	TRBD2	TGTGCCAGCAGCTCTCCCAGGACTAGCGGAGAGACCCAGTACTTC	CASSSPRTSGETQYF
TRBV4-2	.	TRBJ2-1	.	TGTGCCAGCAGCCCACCCGGGACTGGTACATATGAGCAGTTCTTC	CASSPPGTGTYEQFF
TRBV5-1	.	TRBJ2-5	TRBD1	TGCGCCAGCAGCTTGAGCGCCAGGGGGCGAGGAGAGACCCAGTACTTC	CASSLSARGRGETQYF
TRBV20-1	.	TRBJ2-7	.	TGCAGTGCCACCCGGGACGTAGGATACTACGAGCAGTACTTC	CSATRDVGYYEQYF
TRBV20-1	.	TRBJ2-5	.	TGCAGTGCCATAGCGGGACAGGCGACATGGGAGACCCAGTACTTC	CSAIAGQATWETQYF
TRBV29-1	.	TRBJ2-7	.	TGCAGCGTTCAACAGGTCGCCTACGAGCAGTACTTC	CSVQQVAYEQYF
TRBV7-8	.	TRBJ1-4	.	TGTGCCAGCAGGCCGCGGGTGGCGGGACTCGGAAAACTGTTTTTT	CASRPRVAGLGKLFF
TRBV5-1	.	TRBJ2-1	TRBD1	TGCGCCAGCGCAAGGACCCGGACAGGGTACAATGAGCAGTTCTTC	CASARTRTGYNEQFF
TRBV11-2	.	TRBJ2-1	TRBD2	TGTGCCAGCAGCTTAGGCCTGGGACTAGCGGAGTACAATGAGCAGTTCTTC	CASSLGLGLAEYNEQFF
TRBV20-1	.	TRBJ2-7	TRBD2	TGCAGTGCTAGTAGAGCGGGGATCAATTCGTACGAGCAGTACTTC	CSASRAGINSYEQYF
TRBV28	once	TRBJ1-1	.	TGTGCCAGCAGTTCTGACAGGACGAGGGCTGAAGCTTTCTTT	CASSSDRTRAEAFF
TRBV7-2	once	TRBJ2-7	TRBD2	TGTGCCAGCAGCGTTCGGACTAGCGGGAGTGCATGGTACGAGCAGTACTTC	CASSVRTSGSAWYEQYF
TRBV6-2/TRBV6-3	few	TRBJ2-7	TRBD1	TGTGCCAGCAGCCAACCCGGGACAGGGGGCGTTAGCTCCTACGAGCAGTACTTC	CASSQPGTGGVSSYEQYF
TRBV19	few	TRBJ1-3	.	TGTGCCACGTCCTTGTCTGGAAACACCATATATTTT	CATSLSGNTIYF
TRBV13	.	TRBJ2-2	.	TGTGCCAGCAGCAAAAACGGGGTTTTCACCGGGGAGCTGTTTTTT	CASSKNGVFTGELFF
TRBV10-3	few	TRBJ2-7	.	TGTGCCATCAGTGAAGGGGGGGGGAGTTCGTCCTACGAGCAGTACTTC	CAISEGGGSSSYEQYF
TRBV7-2	many	TRBJ2-5	TRBD2	TGTGCCAGCAGCTTAGGCCTAGCGGGGATCGGGGAGACCCAGTACTTC	CASSLGLAGIGETQYF
TRBV6-1	many	TRBJ1-2	TRBD1	TGTGCCAGCACTCGGACAGGATATAATCTCGATGGCTACACCTTC	CASTRTGYNLDGYTF
TRBV12-3/TRBV12-4	few	TRBJ2-5	.	TGTGCCAGCACCACAACGGGGATCGGGACCCAGTACTTC	CASTTTGIGTQYF
TRBV9	.	TRBJ2-3	.	TGTGCCAGCAGCGAAGGCGGCGCGGGGAGTACGCAGTATTTT	CASSEGGAGSTQYF
TRBV20-1	few	TRBJ2-7	TRBD2	TGCAGTGCTAGACAACTAGCGGGAGGGTTCGAGCAGTACTTC	CSARQLAGGFEQYF
TRBV5-1	.	TRBJ2-3	.	TGCGCCAGCAACTCAGCGGGCAGCTGGACAGATACGCAGTATTTT	CASNSAGSWTDTQYF
TRBV6-5	.	TRBJ2-5	.	TGTGCCAGCAGTTACTCGAGAGACCCCCGTGTGGCTGAGCAGTACTTC	CASSYSRDPRVAEQYF
TRBV20-1	.	TRBJ2-1	TRBD2	TGCAGTGCTAGAATCCCTCCGGGGACTAGCGGGGCCCCGCCCAATGAGCAGTTCTTC	CSARIPPGTSGAPPNEQFF
TRBV3-1	.	TRBJ2-7	.	TGTGCCAGCAGCCAAGGGGTGCAACACGAGCAGTACTTC	CASSQGVQHEQYF
TRBV28	.	TRBJ2-7	.	TGTGCCAGTAGGACAGCAAGCCGCTACGAGCAGTACTTC	CASRTASRYEQYF
TRBV9	.	TRBJ1-1	.	TGTGCCAGCAGCGTGACCCCCCGGCAGAACACTGAAGCTTTCTTT	CASSVTPRQNTEAFF
TRBV7-2	.	TRBJ2-3	.	TGTGCCAGCAGCTTAGTAGGGGGGCAGGCGACAGATACGCAGTATTTT	CASSLVGGQATDTQYF
TRBV20-1	.	TRBJ2-5	TRBD2	TGCAGTGCTAGAGACGGGAGGGCCAAAGAGACCCAGTACTTC	CSARDGRAKETQYF
TRBV7-2	.	TRBJ1-5	TRBD1	TGTGCCAGCAGCTTGACAGGGGGATTTGGACAGCCCCAGCATTTT	CASSLTGGFGQPQHF
TRBV6-2/TRBV6-3	once	TRBJ2-3	TRBD2	TGTGCCAGCAGTTACCAACCCCAGCGGGGATCAACCTTCACGCAGTATTTT	CASSYQPQRGSTFTQYF